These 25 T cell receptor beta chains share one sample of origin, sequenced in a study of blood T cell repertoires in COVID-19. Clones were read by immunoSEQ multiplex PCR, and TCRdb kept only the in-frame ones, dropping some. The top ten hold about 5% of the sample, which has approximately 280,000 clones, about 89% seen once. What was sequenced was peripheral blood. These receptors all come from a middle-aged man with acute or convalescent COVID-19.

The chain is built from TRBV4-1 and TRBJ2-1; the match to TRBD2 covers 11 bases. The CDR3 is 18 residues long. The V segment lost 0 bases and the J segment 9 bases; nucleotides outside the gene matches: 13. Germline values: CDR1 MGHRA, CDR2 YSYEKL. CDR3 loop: CASSQEGLAGGYKGEQFF. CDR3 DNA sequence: TGCGCCAGCAGCCAAGAGGGGCTAGCGGGGGGCTACAAGGGTGAGCAGTTCTTC.

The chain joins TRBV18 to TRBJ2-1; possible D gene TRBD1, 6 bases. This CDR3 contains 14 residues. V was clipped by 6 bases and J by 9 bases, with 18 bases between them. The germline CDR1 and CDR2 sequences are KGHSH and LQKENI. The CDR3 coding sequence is TGTGCCAGCTCTCCAACAGGGCTCACGGGTGAGCAGTTCTTC. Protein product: CASSPTGLTGEQFF.

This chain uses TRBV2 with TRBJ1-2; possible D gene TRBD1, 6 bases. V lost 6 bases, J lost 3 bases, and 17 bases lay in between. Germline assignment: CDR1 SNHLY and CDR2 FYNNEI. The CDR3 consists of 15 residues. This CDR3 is CASSAVRGRDYGYTF. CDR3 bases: TGTGCCAGCAGCGCCGTAAGGGGGAGGGACTATGGCTACACCTTC.

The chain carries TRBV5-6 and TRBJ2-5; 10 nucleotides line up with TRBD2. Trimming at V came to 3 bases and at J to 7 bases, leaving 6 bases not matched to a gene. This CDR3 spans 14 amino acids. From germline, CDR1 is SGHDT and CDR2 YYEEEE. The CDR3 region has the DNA TGTGCCAGCAGCTCCAGCGGGGGGGCCGGGACCCAGTACTTC. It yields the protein CASSSSGGAGTQYF.

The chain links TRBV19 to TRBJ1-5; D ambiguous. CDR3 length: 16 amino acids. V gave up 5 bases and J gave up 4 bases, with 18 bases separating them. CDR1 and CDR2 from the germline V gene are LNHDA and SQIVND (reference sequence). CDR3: CASSFREAHGNQPQHF. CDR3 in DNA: TGTGCCAGTAGTTTCCGAGAGGCGCACGGGAATCAGCCCCAGCATTTT. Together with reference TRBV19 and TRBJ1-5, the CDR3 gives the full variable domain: DGGITQSPKYLFRKEGQNVTLSCEQNLNHDAMYWYRQDPGQGLRLIYYSQIVNDFQKGDIAEGYSVSREKKESFPLTVTSAQKNPTAFYLCASSFREAHGNQPQHFGDGTRLSIL.

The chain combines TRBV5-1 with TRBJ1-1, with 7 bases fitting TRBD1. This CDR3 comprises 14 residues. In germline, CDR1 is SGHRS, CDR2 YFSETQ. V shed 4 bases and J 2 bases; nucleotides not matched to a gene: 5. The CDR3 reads CASSVRQGNTEAFF. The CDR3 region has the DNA TGCGCCAGCAGCGTACGACAGGGCAACACTGAAGCTTTCTTT.

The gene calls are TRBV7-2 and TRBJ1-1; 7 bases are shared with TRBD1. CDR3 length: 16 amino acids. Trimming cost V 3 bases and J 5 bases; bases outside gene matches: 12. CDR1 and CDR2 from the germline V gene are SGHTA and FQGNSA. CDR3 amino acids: CASSFGSGGLGTEAFF. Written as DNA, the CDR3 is TGTGCCAGCAGCTTTGGGTCAGGGGGGCTGGGGACTGAAGCTTTCTTT.

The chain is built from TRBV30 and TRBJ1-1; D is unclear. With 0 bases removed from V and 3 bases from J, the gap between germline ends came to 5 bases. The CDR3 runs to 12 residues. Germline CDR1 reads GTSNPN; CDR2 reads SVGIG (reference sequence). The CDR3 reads CAWSVAYTEAFF. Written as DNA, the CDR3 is TGTGCCTGGAGTGTTGCGTACACTGAAGCTTTCTTT.

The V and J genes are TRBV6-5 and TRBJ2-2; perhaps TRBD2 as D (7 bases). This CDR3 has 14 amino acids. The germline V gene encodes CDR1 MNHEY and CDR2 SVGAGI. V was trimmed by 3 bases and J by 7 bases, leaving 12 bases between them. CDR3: CASSYGGADGELFF. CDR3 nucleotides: TGTGCCAGCAGTTATGGGGGGGCGGACGGGGAGCTGTTTTTT.

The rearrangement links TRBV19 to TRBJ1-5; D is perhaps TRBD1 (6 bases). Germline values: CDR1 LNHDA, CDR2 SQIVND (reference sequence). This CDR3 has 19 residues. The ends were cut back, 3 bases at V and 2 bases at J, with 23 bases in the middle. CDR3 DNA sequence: TGTGCCAGTAGTATGGGGGGATGGGGGGGCCTATCAGGCAATCAGCCCCAGCATTTT. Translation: CASSMGGWGGLSGNQPQHF.

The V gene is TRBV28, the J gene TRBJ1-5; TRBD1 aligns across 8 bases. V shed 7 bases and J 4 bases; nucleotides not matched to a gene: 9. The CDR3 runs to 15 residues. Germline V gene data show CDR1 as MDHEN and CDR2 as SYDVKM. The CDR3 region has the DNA TGTGCCAGCACCACTGGACAGGGCTTAAATCAGCCCCAGCATTTT. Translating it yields CASTTGQGLNQPQHF. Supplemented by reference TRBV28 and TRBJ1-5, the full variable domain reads DVKVTQSSRYLVKRTGEKVFLECVQDMDHENMFWYRQDPGLGLRLIYFSYDVKMKEKGDIPEGYSVSREKKERFSLILESASTNQTSMYLCASTTGQGLNQPQHFGDGTRLSIL.

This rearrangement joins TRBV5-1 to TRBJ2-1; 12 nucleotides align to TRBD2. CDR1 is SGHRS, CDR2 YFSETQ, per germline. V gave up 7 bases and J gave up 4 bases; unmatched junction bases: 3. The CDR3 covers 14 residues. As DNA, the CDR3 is TGCGCCAGCTCTAGCGGGGGGGCGTACAATGAGCAGTTCTTC. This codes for CASSSGGAYNEQFF.

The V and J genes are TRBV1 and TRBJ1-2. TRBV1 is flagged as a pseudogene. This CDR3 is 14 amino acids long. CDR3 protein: CTSSQDKLNYGYTF. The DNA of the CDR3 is TGCACCAGCAGCCAAGATAAGCTTAACTATGGCTACACCTTC.

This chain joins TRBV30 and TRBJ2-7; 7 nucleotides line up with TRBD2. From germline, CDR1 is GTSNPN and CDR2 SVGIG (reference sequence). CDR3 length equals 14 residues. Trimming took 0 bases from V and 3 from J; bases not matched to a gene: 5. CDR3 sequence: CAWSVKRGHYEQYF. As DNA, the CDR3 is TGTGCCTGGAGTGTGAAGCGGGGCCACTACGAGCAGTACTTC.

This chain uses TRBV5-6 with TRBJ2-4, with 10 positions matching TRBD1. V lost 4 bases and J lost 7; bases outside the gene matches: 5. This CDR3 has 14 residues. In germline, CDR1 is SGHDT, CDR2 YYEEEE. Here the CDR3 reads CASSQRTGGNIQYF. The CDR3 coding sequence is TGTGCCAGCAGCCAAAGGACAGGGGGTAACATTCAGTACTTC.

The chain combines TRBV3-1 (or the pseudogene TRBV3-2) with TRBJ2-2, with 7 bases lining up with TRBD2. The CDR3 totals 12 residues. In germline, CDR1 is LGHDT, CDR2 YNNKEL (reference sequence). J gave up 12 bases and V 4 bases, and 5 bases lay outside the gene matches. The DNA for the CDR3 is TGTGCCAGCAGCCCGAGGGAGGGTAAGCTGTTTTTT. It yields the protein CASSPREGKLFF.

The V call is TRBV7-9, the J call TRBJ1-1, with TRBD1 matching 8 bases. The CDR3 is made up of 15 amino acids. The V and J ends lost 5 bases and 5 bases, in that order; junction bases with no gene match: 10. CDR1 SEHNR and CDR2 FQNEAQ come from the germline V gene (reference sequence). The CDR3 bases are TGTGCCAGCAGCCCCGGCAGGGGGCGGAGGACTGAAGCTTTCTTT. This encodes CASSPGRGRRTEAFF.

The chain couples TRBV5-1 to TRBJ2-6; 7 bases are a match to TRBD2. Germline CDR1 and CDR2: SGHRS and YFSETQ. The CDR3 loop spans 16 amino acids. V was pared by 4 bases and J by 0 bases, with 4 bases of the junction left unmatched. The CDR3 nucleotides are TGCGCCAGCAGCGCCTCTAGCGGCTCTGGGGCCAACGTCCTGACTTTC. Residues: CASSASSGSGANVLTF.

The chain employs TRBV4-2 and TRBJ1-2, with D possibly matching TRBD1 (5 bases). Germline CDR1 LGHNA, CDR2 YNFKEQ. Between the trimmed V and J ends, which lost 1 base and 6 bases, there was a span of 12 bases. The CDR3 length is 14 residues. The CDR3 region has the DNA TGTGCCAGCAGCCAAGGAAACGGGGGAGATGGCTACACCTTC. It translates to CASSQGNGGDGYTF.

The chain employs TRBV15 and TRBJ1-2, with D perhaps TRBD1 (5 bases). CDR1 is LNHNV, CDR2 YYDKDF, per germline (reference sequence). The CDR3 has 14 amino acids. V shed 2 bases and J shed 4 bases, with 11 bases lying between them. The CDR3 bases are TGTGCCACCAGCAGAAGGGGATTATCCTATGGCTACACCTTC. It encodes CATSRRGLSYGYTF.

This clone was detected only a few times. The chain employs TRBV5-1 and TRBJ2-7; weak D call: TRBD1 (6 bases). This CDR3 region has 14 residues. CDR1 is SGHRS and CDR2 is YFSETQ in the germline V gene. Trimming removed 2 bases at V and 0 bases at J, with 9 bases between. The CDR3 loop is CASSFGQLSYEQYF. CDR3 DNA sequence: TGCGCCAGCAGCTTCGGACAGCTCTCCTACGAGCAGTACTTC.

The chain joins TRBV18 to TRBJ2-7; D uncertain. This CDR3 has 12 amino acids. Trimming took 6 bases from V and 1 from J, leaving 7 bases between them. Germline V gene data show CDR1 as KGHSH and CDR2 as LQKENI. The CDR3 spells CASSLESYEQYF. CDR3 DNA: TGTGCCAGCTCTCTCGAGTCCTACGAGCAGTACTTC.

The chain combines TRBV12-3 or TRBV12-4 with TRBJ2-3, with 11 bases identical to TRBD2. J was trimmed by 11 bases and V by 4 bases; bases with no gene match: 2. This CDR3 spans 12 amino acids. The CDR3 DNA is TGTGCCAGCAGTTCCGGACTAGCGGGGCAGTATTTT. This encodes CASSSGLAGQYF.

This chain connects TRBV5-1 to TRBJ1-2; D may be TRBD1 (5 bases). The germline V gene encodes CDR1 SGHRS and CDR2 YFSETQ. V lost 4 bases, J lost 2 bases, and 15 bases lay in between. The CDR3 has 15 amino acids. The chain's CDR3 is CASSAHRDYNYGYTF. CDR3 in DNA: TGCGCCAGCAGCGCCCACCGGGACTACAACTATGGCTACACCTTC. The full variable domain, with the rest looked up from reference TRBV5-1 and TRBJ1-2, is KAGVTQTPRYLIKTRGQQVTLSCSPISGHRSVSWYQQTPGQGLQFLFEYFSETQRNKGNFPGRFSGRQFSNSRSEMNVSTLELGDSALYLCASSAHRDYNYGYTFGSGTRLTVV.

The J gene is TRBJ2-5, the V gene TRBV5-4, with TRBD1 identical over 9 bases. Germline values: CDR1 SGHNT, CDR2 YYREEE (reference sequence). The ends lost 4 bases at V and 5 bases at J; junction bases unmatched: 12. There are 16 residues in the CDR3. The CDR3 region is CASSLGTGRDGETQYF. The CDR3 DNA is TGTGCCAGCAGCCTTGGGACAGGGAGGGATGGGGAGACCCAGTACTTC.